This is a list of T cell receptor beta chains from one sample in a study of early stage breast cancer tumors. TCRdb keeps only in-frame clones here, not all; method: immunoSEQ multiplex PCR. The sample contains some 47,000 clones, about 83% of which appear only once. Sequencing input: blood. These receptors were taken from a person aged 45 to 59 with breast cancer. The CDR3 runs from the conserved cysteine through the conserved F or W. The D gene is left open where the match is weak. Rows give clone size only sometimes, using once, few, many, or a class for an expanded clone.

clone_size	j_call	d_call	v_call	cdr3_nt	cdr3_aa
NA	TRBJ2-7	TRBD1	TRBV6-5	TGTGCCAGCAGCCCGGACAGGGAACTGATTTACGAGCAGTACTTC	CASSPDRELIYEQYF
NA	TRBJ1-1	TRBD1	TRBV4-3	TGCGCCAGCAGCCAAGAGTCTGAGGAAGGGACAGGGGGCGGATTTGCTTTCTTT	CASSQESEEGTGGGFAFF
NA	TRBJ2-6	NA	TRBV7-2	TGTGCCAGCAGTTCCAGGCCCTCGTCTGGGGCCAACGTCCTGACTTTC	CASSSRPSSGANVLTF
NA	TRBJ2-7	TRBD1	TRBV6-5	TGTGCCAGCAGTAGACAGGGGGCTATCTCATACGAGCAGTACTTC	CASSRQGAISYEQYF
once	TRBJ2-7	TRBD1	TRBV19	TGTGCCACCTCGGGGACAGGCCTTACCTACGAGCAGTACTTC	CATSGTGLTYEQYF
once	TRBJ2-7	NA	TRBV12-5	TGTGCTAGTGGTTCTCCTTCCGGGGAGCAGTACTTC	CASGSPSGEQYF
NA	TRBJ1-2	TRBD1	TRBV2	TGTGCCAGCAGTCCTCAGACAGGGGGCGCTTTTGGCTACACCTTC	CASSPQTGGAFGYTF
NA	TRBJ2-7	NA	TRBV11-2	TGTGCCAGCAGCTTCGACAGATCCTACGAGCAGTACTTC	CASSFDRSYEQYF
NA	TRBJ2-1	TRBD2	TRBV15	TGTGCCACCAGCAGAGATGGGCTAGCGGGGCCTGAGCAGTTCTTC	CATSRDGLAGPEQFF
once	TRBJ1-4	NA	TRBV10-2	TGCGCCAGCGGTGAAGGGAGGGAAAAACTGTTTTTT	CASGEGREKLFF
NA	TRBJ1-6	NA	TRBV4-3	TGCGCCAGCAGCCAAGGCTACACACGATATAATTCACCCCTCCACTTT	CASSQGYTRYNSPLHF
NA	TRBJ1-2	NA	TRBV13	TGTGCCAGCAGCTTTTGGGGGGGTATCATGGGCTACACCTTC	CASSFWGGIMGYTF
NA	TRBJ2-7	TRBD1	TRBV9	TGTGCCAGCAGCGTAGCCGGGACAGGGGGCGAGGAGCAGTACTTC	CASSVAGTGGEEQYF
NA	TRBJ1-1	NA	TRBV19	TGTGCCAGTAGTATCGGTTACAATTTGAACACTGAAGCTTTCTTT	CASSIGYNLNTEAFF
NA	TRBJ2-7	TRBD2	TRBV4-3	TGCGCCAGCAGCCGTGTAGCGGGAGGCGTCTACGAGCAGTACTTC	CASSRVAGGVYEQYF
NA	TRBJ2-7	NA	TRBV7-9	TGTGCCAGCAGCTTATGGGGCAGCTACGAGCAGTACTTC	CASSLWGSYEQYF
NA	TRBJ2-1	NA	TRBV4-1	TGCGCCAGCAGCAAGGACGGGGACCTTAGCTCCTACAATGAGCAGTTCTTC	CASSKDGDLSSYNEQFF